A selection of T cell receptor beta chains follows, all from one sample in a study of blood T cell repertoires in COVID-19. Measured with immunoSEQ multiplex PCR; TCRdb has only the in-frame clones, and not every one. The sample holds about 59,000 clones, roughly 89% seen once. The sample taken for sequencing was peripheral blood. Every receptor here comes from a human donor in a cohort sampled during active COVID-19. Both conserved end residues are part of each CDR3. A D gene is named only where the DNA matches it firmly. Rows give clone size only sometimes, using once, few, many, or a class for an expanded clone.

>TRBJ2-1|TRBD1|-|TRBV9|15
CASSSRQGKYNEQFF
TGTGCCAGCAGCTCGAGACAGGGGAAATACAATGAGCAGTTCTTC
>TRBJ2-5|-|-|TRBV7-2|12
CASSLDGGTQYF
TGTGCCAGCAGCTTAGACGGGGGAACCCAGTACTTC
>TRBJ2-7|-|-|TRBV2|15
CASSTHSEGFYEQYF
TGTGCCAGCAGTACACACTCGGAGGGTTTCTACGAGCAGTACTTC
>TRBJ2-1|-|-|TRBV5-1|12
CASRQAQGEQFF
TGCGCCAGCAGACAGGCTCAAGGTGAGCAGTTCTTC
>TRBJ2-4|-|-|TRBV2|13
CASSLESKNIQYF
TGTGCCAGCAGTTTAGAGTCCAAAAACATTCAGTACTTC
>TRBJ2-5|-|-|TRBV30|12
CAWSLRRETQYF
TGTGCCTGGAGTCTACGGCGGGAGACCCAGTACTTC
>TRBJ2-7|-|-|TRBV5-5|13
CASSLYDEREQYF
TGTGCCAGCAGCTTGTATGACGAGCGGGAGCAGTACTTC
>TRBJ1-1|-|-|TRBV5-5|13
CASSFGANTEAFF
TGTGCCAGCAGCTTTGGAGCGAACACTGAAGCTTTCTTT
>TRBJ2-7|-|-|TRBV4-3|16
CASSQDGGLRSYEQYF
TGCGCCAGCAGCCAAGACGGGGGGCTCCGCTCCTACGAGCAGTACTTC
>TRBJ2-7|TRBD2|-|TRBV5-1|14
CASSSSGSRYEQYF
TGCGCCAGCAGCTCCAGCGGGAGTCGCTACGAGCAGTACTTC
>TRBJ1-1|TRBD1|-|TRBV7-9|14
CASSQQGRIGEAFF
TGTGCCAGCAGCCAACAGGGGCGGATAGGTGAAGCTTTCTTT
>TRBJ2-2|TRBD1|-|TRBV29-1|13
CSVLQGATGELFF
TGCAGCGTTCTACAGGGGGCCACCGGGGAGCTGTTTTTT
>TRBJ1-4|TRBD1|-|TRBV14|16
CASSHQGVGTNEKLFF
TGTGCCAGCAGCCATCAGGGGGTTGGAACTAATGAAAAACTGTTTTTT
>TRBJ2-7|TRBD2|-|TRBV15|18
CATSRDPFSLAGGGEQYF
TGTGCCACCAGCAGAGATCCATTCAGTCTAGCGGGAGGAGGCGAGCAGTACTTC
>TRBJ2-1|TRBD2|-|TRBV9|16
CASSAGDYLNLGEQFF
TGTGCCAGCAGCGCCGGGGACTACCTCAATTTAGGAGAGCAGTTCTTC
>TRBJ2-1|-|few|TRBV29-1|15
CSVTAGKRTNNEQFF
TGCAGCGTCACCGCGGGGAAGCGAACCAACAATGAGCAGTTCTTC
>TRBJ2-3|TRBD2|once|TRBV7-3|17
CASSVSGSGGSGDTQYF
TGTGCCAGCAGCGTGTCGGGAAGCGGGGGTTCCGGGGATACGCAGTATTTT
>TRBJ2-2|-|-|TRBV29-1|13
CSVPGQTTGELFF
TGCAGCGTACCGGGACAAACCACCGGGGAGCTGTTTTTT
>TRBJ1-2|-|-|TRBV7-3|14
CASSPGGFNYGYTF
TGTGCCAGCAGCCCGGGGGGGTTTAACTATGGCTACACCTTC
>TRBJ2-5|-|-|TRBV4-2|18
CASSQELSGGAYQETQYF
TGTGCCAGCAGCCAAGAGCTTAGCGGAGGAGCCTATCAAGAGACCCAGTACTTC
>TRBJ2-5|-|-|TRBV3-1/TRBV3-2|12
CASSQLDTTQYF
TGTGCCAGCAGCCAACTGGACACAACCCAGTACTTC
>TRBJ1-2|-|once|TRBV28|15
CASSLWDSVNYGYTF
TGTGCCAGCAGTTTATGGGACAGCGTTAACTATGGCTACACCTTC
>TRBJ2-7|TRBD2|-|TRBV29-1|14
CSVARSGGFYEQYF
TGCAGCGTTGCGCGGAGCGGGGGGTTCTACGAGCAGTACTTC
>TRBJ2-3|-|once|TRBV5-1|20
CASSLMEGHTPRGGTDTQYF
TGCGCCAGCAGCTTGATGGAGGGGCACACCCCTCGCGGGGGCACAGATACGCAGTATTTT
>TRBJ2-6|-|-|TRBV18|15
CASSLRDSAANVLTF
TGTGCCAGCTCCCTACGGGATTCTGCGGCCAACGTCCTGACTTTC
>TRBJ2-5|TRBD2|once|TRBV5-8|19
CASSLRLAGGPGVRETQYF
TGTGCCAGCAGCTTGCGACTAGCGGGGGGGCCGGGTGTCAGAGAGACCCAGTACTTC
>TRBJ1-4|TRBD1|-|TRBV2|14
CASRETGANEKLFF
TGTGCCAGCAGAGAAACAGGGGCTAATGAAAAACTGTTTTTT
>TRBJ1-3|-|-|TRBV7-3|13
CASSPLGGNTIYF
TGTGCCAGCAGCCCCCTGGGCGGAAACACCATATATTTT
>TRBJ1-1|-|-|TRBV18|17
CASSPQQGLEGNTEAFF
TGTGCCAGCTCACCACAACAGGGCCTGGAAGGAAACACTGAAGCTTTCTTT
>TRBJ2-1|-|-|TRBV12-5|16
CASGTPGLPAGNEQFF
TGTGCTAGTGGAACCCCGGGGCTTCCTGCGGGGAATGAGCAGTTCTTC
>TRBJ1-2|-|-|TRBV19|14
CASSIITANYGYTF
TGTGCCAGTAGTATCATCACAGCCAACTATGGCTACACCTTC
>TRBJ2-3|-|-|TRBV7-2|14
CASSSNGRGDTQYF
TGTGCCAGCAGCTCAAACGGGCGGGGAGATACGCAGTATTTT
>TRBJ1-2|-|-|TRBV7-9|15
CASSLVAGGRGGYTF
TGTGCCAGCAGCTTAGTGGCTGGGGGCAGAGGTGGCTACACCTTC
>TRBJ1-3|TRBD1|-|TRBV5-4|15
CASSVGTVSGNTIYF
TGTGCCAGCAGCGTCGGGACAGTCTCTGGAAACACCATATATTTT
>TRBJ2-3|TRBD2|once|TRBV12-5|17
CASGLGTSGASTDTQYF
TGTGCTAGTGGTTTGGGCACTAGCGGTGCTAGCACAGATACGCAGTATTTT
>TRBJ2-1|-|once|TRBV19|15
CASSIWRSSYNEQFF
TGTGCCAGTAGTATCTGGCGGAGTTCCTACAATGAGCAGTTCTTC
>TRBJ2-1|-|-|TRBV6-5|15
CASSYEGSSYNEQFF
TGTGCCAGCAGTTACGAGGGTAGCTCCTACAATGAGCAGTTCTTC
>TRBJ2-6|-|-|TRBV18|16
CASSPAAISGANVLTF
TGTGCCAGCTCACCAGCGGCAATCTCTGGGGCCAACGTCCTGACTTTC
>TRBJ2-2|TRBD2|-|TRBV30|16
CAWRVSGSLNTGELFF
TGTGCCTGGAGGGTTAGCGGGAGTCTAAACACCGGGGAGCTGTTTTTT
>TRBJ1-2|TRBD1|-|TRBV9|16
CASSPRSGQGAYGYTF
TGTGCCAGCAGCCCACGCTCGGGACAGGGGGCCTATGGCTACACCTTC
>TRBJ2-1|TRBD2|-|TRBV9|15
CASSGGLAGVNEQFF
TGTGCCAGCAGCGGAGGACTAGCGGGGGTCAATGAGCAGTTCTTC
>TRBJ2-5|TRBD1|-|TRBV29-1|15
CSVEPRDRVSETQYF
TGCAGCGTTGAACCTCGGGACAGGGTATCAGAGACCCAGTACTTC
>TRBJ2-7|-|-|TRBV12-5|12
CASGLLNYEQYF
TGTGCTAGTGGTTTACTAAACTACGAGCAGTACTTC
>TRBJ2-3|TRBD1|-|TRBV18|15
CASSPPGQGTDTQYF
TGTGCCAGCTCACCCCCGGGACAGGGTACAGATACGCAGTATTTT
>TRBJ2-1|TRBD2|once|TRBV18|16
CASSPSTSGSYNEQFF
TGTGCCAGCTCACCATCGACTAGCGGGTCCTACAATGAGCAGTTCTTC
>TRBJ1-3|-|-|TRBV5-6|15
CASRLGTGRGNTIYF
TGTGCCAGCAGACTGGGGACTGGCCGGGGAAACACCATATATTTT
>TRBJ2-7|-|-|TRBV11-2|17
CASSLVWDFPSSYEQYF
TGTGCCAGCAGCTTAGTATGGGACTTCCCTTCCTCCTACGAGCAGTACTTC
>TRBJ2-7|-|-|TRBV2|12
CASSARVHEQYF
TGTGCCAGCAGTGCCAGGGTACACGAGCAGTACTTC
>TRBJ2-3|-|-|TRBV9|15
CASSVVPGITDTQYF
TGTGCCAGCAGCGTAGTTCCGGGAATAACAGATACGCAGTATTTT
>TRBJ1-1|TRBD1|once|TRBV13|13
CASSWQGALDAFF
TGTGCCAGCAGCTGGCAGGGGGCTCTGGATGCTTTCTTT
>TRBJ1-1|-|-|TRBV11-3|13
CASSPGLNTEAFF
TGTGCCAGCAGCCCAGGCCTGAACACTGAAGCTTTCTTT
>TRBJ2-5|-|-|TRBV28|14
CASSPSGIQETQYF
TGTGCCAGCAGCCCTTCAGGGATCCAAGAGACCCAGTACTTC
>TRBJ2-7|TRBD1|once|TRBV5-5|16
CASSLNRDRSSYEQYF
TGTGCCAGCAGCTTAAACCGGGACAGGAGCTCCTACGAGCAGTACTTC